The TCR beta chain under discussion was sequenced for a study of blood T cell repertoires in COVID-19. Overall study context: PBMCs, B-cell-depleted T cells, or T cells provided the cDNA or gDNA that made up the material.

Germline V CDR1 and CDR2: SGHRS, YFSETQ. Deletions cut 4 bases from V and 1 base from J, with 11 bases between. This CDR3 is built from 14 residues. Original analysis: For nucleated cells, counts were estimated from reference gene primer amplification. Sequencing was performed with immunoSEQ multiplex PCR; in TCRdb, only in-frame clones are kept and a portion is missing. D and trimming come from the DNA, and the V and J calls and clone size come from that table. The table has about 260,000 clones, about nine tenths seen once. This clone was observed a handful of times. Sequencing was performed on peripheral blood. The rearrangement links TRBV5-1 to TRBJ1-1; maybe TRBD1 (5 bases). The TCR was taken from a woman between 50 and 59 years old who had recovered from COVID-19. CDR3 region: CASSVQVGNTEAFF. In DNA, the CDR3 is TGCGCCAGCAGCGTACAGGTCGGGAACACTGAAGCTTTCTTT.